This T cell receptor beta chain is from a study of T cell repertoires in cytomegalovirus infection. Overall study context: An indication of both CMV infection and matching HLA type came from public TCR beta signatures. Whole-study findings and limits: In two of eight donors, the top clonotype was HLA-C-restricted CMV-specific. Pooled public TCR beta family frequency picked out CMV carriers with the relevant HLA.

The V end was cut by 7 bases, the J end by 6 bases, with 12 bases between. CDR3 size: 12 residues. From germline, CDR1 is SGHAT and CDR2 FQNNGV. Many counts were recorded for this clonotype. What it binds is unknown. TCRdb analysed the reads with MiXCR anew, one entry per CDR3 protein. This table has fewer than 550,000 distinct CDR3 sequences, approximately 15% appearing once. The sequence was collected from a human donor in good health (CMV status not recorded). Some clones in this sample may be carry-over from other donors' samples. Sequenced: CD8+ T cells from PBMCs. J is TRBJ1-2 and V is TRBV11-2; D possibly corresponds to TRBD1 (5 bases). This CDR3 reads CASTQGRDGYTF. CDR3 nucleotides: TGTGCCAGCACCCAGGGCAGGGATGGCTACACCTTC. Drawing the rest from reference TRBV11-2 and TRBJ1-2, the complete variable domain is EAGVAQSPRYKIIEKRQSVAFWCNPISGHATLYWYQQILGQGPKLLIQFQNNGVVDDSQLPKDRFSAERLKGVDSTLKIQPAKLEDSAVYLCASTQGRDGYTFGSGTRLTVV.